This T cell receptor beta chain was obtained from a study of OX40 agonist ivuxolimab in advanced cancers. Sequencing was performed with immunoSEQ multiplex PCR; in TCRdb, only in-frame clones are kept and a portion is missing. Of 15,000 to 20,000 clones listed, roughly 80% are singletons. V shed 0 bases and J shed 4 bases, with 4 bases lying between them. The CDR3 runs to 13 residues. The V gene's germline CDR1 is SGHTA and CDR2 FQGNSA. V usage is TRBV7-2 and J usage is TRBJ1-5; D unresolved. The sample consisted of CD4+ or CD8+ T cells sorted from blood, taken in a trial of the OX40 agonist ivuxolimab. The clonotype originates from an adult with an advanced solid tumor such as melanoma, head and neck, liver or kidney cancer. The CDR3 region has the DNA TGTGCCAGCAGCTTAGCCGCTAATCAGCCCCAGCATTTT. Translated, it gives CASSLAANQPQHF.